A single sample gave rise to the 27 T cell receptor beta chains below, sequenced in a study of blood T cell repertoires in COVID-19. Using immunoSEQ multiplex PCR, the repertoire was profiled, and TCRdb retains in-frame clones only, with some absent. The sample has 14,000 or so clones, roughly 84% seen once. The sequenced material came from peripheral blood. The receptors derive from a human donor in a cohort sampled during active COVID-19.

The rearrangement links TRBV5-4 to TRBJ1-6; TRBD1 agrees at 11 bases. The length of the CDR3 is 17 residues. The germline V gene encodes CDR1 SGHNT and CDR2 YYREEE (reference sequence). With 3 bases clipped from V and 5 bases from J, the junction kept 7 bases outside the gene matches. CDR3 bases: TGTGCCAGCAGCTGGAGGACAGGGGGCATAGATAATTCACCCCTCCACTTT. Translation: CASSWRTGGIDNSPLHF.

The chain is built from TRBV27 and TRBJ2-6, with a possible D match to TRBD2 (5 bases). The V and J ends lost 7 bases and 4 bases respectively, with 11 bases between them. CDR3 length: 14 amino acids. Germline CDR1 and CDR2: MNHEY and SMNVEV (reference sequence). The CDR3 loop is CASKVTTGANVLTF. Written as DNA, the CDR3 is TGTGCCAGCAAGGTGACTACGGGGGCCAACGTCCTGACTTTC.

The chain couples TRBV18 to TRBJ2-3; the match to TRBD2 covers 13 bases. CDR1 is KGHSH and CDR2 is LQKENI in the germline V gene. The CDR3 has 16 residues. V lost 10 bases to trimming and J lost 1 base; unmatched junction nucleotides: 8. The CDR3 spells CATRTSGSGGTDTQYF. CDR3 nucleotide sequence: TGTGCCACCAGGACTAGCGGGAGTGGCGGCACAGATACGCAGTATTTT.

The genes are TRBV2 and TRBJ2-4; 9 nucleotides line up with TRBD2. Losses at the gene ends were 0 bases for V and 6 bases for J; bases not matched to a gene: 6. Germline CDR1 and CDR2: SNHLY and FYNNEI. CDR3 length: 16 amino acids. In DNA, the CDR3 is TGTGCCAGCAGTGAAGCGCTTGGCGGGAGGGTAAACATTCAGTACTTC. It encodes CASSEALGGRVNIQYF.

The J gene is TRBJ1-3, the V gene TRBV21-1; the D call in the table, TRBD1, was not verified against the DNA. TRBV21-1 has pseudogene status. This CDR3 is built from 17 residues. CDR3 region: CASSKLKNTGPGNTIYF. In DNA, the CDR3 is TGTGCCAGCAGCAAGCTAAAAAATACAGGGCCAGGAAACACCATATATTTT.

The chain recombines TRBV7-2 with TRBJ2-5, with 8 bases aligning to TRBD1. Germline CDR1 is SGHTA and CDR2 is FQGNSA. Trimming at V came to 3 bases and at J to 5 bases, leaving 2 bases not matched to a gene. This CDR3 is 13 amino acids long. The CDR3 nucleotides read TGTGCCAGCAGCTTTACAGGGGGGGAGACCCAGTACTTC. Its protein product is CASSFTGGETQYF.

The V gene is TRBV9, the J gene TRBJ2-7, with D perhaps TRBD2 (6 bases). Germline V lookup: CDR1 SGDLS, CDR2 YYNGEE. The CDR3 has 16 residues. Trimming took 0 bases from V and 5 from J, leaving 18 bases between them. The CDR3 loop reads CASSVGQLAAANEQYF. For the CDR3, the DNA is TGTGCCAGCAGCGTAGGTCAGTTAGCGGCAGCCAACGAGCAGTACTTC.

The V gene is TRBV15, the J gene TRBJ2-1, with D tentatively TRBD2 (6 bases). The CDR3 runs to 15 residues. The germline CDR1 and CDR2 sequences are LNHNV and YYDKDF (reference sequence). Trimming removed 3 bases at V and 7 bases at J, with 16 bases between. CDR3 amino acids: CATSRGLDYRNEQFF. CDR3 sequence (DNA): TGTGCCACCAGCAGGGGATTGGACTACCGTAATGAGCAGTTCTTC.

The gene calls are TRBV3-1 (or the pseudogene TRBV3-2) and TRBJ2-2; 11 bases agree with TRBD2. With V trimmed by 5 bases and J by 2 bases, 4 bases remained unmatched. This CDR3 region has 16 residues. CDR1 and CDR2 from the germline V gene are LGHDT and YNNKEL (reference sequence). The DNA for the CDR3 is TGTGCCAGCAGCTTAGCGGGAGGGAGTAACACCGGGGAGCTGTTTTTT. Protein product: CASSLAGGSNTGELFF.

CDR3 coding DNA: TGCAGCGTTGAAGAGGGGGGGCACGGCACTGAAGCTTTCTTT. Translating gives CSVEEGGHGTEAFF. The chain combines TRBV29-1 with TRBJ1-1; D perhaps matches TRBD1 (6 bases). Germline V CDR1 and CDR2: SQVTM, ANQGSEA. Trimming removed 0 bases at V and 4 bases at J, with 12 bases between. This CDR3 is 14 amino acids long.

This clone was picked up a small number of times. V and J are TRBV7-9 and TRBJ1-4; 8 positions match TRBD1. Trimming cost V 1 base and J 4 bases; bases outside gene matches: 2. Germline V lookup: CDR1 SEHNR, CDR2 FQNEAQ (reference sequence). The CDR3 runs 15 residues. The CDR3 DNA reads TGTGCCAGCAGCTTAGGGACAGGGAGTAATGAAAAACTGTTTTTT. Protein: CASSLGTGSNEKLFF.

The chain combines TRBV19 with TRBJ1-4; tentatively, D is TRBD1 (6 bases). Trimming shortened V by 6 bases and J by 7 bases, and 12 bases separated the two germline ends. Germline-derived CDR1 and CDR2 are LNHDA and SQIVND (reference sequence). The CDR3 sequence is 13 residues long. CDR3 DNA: TGTGCCAGTAGCGATACAGGGAGTGAAAAACTGTTTTTT. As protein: CASSDTGSEKLFF.

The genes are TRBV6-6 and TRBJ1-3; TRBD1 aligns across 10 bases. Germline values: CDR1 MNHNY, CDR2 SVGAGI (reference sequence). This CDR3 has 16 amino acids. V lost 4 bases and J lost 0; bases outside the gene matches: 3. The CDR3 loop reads CASSWGQGSSGNTIYF. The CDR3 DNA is TGTGCCAGCAGTTGGGGACAGGGGAGCTCTGGAAACACCATATATTTT.

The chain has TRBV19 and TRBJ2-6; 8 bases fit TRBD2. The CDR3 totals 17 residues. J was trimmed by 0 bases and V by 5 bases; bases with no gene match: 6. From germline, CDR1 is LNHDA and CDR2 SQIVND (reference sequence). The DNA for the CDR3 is TGTGCCAGTAGTCCGGGACTAGGTCCCTCTGGGGCCAACGTCCTGACTTTC. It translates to CASSPGLGPSGANVLTF.

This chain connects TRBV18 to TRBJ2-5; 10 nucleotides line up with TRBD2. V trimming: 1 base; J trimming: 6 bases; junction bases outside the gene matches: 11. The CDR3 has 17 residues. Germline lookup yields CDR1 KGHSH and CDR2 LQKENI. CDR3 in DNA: TGTGCCAGCTCACCACTGACACAGCGGGAGGGCCTGAAGACCCAGTACTTC. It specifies CASSPLTQREGLKTQYF.

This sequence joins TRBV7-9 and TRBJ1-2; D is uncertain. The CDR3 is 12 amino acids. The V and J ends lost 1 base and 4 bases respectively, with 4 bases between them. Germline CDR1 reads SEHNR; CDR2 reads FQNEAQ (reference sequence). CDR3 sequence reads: CASSLDSYGYTF. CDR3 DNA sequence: TGTGCCAGCAGCTTAGACAGCTATGGCTACACCTTC.

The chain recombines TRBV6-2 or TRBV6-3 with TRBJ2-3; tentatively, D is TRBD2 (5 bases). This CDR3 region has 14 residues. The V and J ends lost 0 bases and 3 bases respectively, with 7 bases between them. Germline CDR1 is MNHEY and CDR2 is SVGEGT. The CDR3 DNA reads TGTGCCAGCAGTTACTCCCCGGGGACAGATACGCAGTATTTT. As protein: CASSYSPGTDTQYF.

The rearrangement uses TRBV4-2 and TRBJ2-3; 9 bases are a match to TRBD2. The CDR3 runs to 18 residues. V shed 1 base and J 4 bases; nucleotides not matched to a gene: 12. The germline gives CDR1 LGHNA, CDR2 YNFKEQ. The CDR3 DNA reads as TGTGCCAGCAGCCAAGGAGCCAGGGCGGGGGGGCAACCAGATACGCAGTATTTT. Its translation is CASSQGARAGGQPDTQYF.

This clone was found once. CDR3 coding DNA: TGTGCCAGCAGTTTAATGACAGGATATAATTCACCCCTCCACTTT. Translation: CASSLMTGYNSPLHF. This rearrangement joins TRBV28 to TRBJ1-6, with TRBD1 as a possible D gene (6 bases). The CDR3 runs 15 residues. Trimming removed 2 bases at V and 4 bases at J, with 9 bases between. Germline V gene data show CDR1 as MDHEN and CDR2 as SYDVKM.

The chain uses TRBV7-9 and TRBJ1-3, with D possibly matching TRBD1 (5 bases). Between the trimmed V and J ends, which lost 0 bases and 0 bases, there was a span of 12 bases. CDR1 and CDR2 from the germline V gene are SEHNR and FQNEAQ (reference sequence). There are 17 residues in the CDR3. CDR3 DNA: TGTGCCAGCAGCTTAGCGCGAAGGGGAAGCTCTGGAAACACCATATATTTT. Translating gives CASSLARRGSSGNTIYF.

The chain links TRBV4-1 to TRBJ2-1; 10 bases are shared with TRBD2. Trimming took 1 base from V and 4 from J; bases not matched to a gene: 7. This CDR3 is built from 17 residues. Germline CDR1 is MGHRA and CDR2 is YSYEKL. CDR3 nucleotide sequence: TGCGCCAGCAGCCAAGTTCTAGTGACTAGCGGGTACAATGAGCAGTTCTTC. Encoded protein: CASSQVLVTSGYNEQFF.

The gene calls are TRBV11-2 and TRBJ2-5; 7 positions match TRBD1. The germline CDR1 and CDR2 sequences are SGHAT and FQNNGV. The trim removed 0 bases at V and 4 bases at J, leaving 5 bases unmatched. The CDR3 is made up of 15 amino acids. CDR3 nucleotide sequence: TGTGCCAGCAGCTTAGAAGGCAGGGGGAGAGAGACCCAGTACTTC. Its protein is CASSLEGRGRETQYF.

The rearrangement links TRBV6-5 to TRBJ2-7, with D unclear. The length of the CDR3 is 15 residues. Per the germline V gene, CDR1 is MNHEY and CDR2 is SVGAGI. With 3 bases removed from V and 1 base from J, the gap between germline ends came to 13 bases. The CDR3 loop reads CASSYGWQRSYEQYF. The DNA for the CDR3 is TGTGCCAGCAGTTATGGGTGGCAGCGTTCCTACGAGCAGTACTTC.

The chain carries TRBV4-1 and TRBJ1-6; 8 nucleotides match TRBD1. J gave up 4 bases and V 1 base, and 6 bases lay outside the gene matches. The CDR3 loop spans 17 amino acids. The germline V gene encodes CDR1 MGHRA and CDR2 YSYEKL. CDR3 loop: CASSQAPGQEYNSPLHF. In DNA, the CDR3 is TGCGCCAGCAGCCAAGCCCCGGGACAGGAGTATAATTCACCCCTCCACTTT.

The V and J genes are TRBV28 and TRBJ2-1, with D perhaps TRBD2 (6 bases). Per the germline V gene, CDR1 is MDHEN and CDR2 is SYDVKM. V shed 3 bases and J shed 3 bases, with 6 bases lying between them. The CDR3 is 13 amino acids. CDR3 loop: CASSFGSYNEQFF. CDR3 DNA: TGTGCCAGCAGTTTCGGGAGCTACAATGAGCAGTTCTTC. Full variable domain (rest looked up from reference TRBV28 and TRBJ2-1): DVKVTQSSRYLVKRTGEKVFLECVQDMDHENMFWYRQDPGLGLRLIYFSYDVKMKEKGDIPEGYSVSREKKERFSLILESASTNQTSMYLCASSFGSYNEQFFGPGTRLTVL.

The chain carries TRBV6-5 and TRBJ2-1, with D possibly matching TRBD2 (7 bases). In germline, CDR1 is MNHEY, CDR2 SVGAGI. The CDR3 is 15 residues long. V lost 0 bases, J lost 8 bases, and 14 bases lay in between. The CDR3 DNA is TGTGCCAGCAGTTACTCGGGGGCCCGGGAGGATGAGCAGTTCTTC. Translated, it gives CASSYSGAREDEQFF.

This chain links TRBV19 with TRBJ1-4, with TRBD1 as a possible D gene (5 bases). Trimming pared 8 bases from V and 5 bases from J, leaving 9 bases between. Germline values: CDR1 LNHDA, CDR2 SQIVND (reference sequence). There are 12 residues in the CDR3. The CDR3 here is CASAGLNEKLFF. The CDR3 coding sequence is TGTGCCAGTGCAGGGCTGAATGAAAAACTGTTTTTT. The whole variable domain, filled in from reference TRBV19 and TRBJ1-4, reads DGGITQSPKYLFRKEGQNVTLSCEQNLNHDAMYWYRQDPGQGLRLIYYSQIVNDFQKGDIAEGYSVSREKKESFPLTVTSAQKNPTAFYLCASAGLNEKLFFGSGTQLSVL.